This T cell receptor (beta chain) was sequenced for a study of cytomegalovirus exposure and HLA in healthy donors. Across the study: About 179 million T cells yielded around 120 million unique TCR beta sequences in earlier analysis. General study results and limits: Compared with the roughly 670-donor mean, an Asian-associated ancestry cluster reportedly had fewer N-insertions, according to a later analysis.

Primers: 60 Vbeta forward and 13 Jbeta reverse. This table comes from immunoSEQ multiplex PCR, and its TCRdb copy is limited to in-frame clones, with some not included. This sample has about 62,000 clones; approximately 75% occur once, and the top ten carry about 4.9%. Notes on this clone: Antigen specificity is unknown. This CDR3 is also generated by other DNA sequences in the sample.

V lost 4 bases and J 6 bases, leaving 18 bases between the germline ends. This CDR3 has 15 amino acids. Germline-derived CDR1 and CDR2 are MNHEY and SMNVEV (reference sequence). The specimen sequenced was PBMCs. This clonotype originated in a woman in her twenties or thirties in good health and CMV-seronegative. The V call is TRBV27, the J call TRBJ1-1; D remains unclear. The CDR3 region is CASSYSNPLKAEAFF. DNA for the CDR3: TGTGCCAGCAGTTACAGTAACCCCTTAAAGGCTGAAGCTTTCTTT.